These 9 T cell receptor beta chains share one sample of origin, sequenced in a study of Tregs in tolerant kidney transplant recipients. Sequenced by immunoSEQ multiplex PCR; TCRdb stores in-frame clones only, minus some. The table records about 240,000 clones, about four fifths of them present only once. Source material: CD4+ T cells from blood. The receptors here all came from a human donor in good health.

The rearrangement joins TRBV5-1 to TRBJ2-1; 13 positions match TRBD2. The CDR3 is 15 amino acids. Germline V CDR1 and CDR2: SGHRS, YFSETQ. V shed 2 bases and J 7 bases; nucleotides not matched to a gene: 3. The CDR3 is CASSLLAGGQNEQFF. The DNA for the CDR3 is TGCGCCAGCAGCTTACTAGCGGGAGGGCAGAATGAGCAGTTCTTC.

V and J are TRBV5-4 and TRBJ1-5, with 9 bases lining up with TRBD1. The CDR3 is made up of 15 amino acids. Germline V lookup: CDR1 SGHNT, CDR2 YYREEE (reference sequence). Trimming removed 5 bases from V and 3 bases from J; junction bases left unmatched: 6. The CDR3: CASSSDRGLNQPQHF. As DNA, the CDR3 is TGTGCCAGCAGTTCGGACAGGGGTCTCAATCAGCCCCAGCATTTT.

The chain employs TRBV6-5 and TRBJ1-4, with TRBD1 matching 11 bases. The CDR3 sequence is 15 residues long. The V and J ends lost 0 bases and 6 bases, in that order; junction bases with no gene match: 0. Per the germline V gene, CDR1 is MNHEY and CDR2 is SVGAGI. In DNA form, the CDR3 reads TGTGCCAGCAGTTACTCGGACAGGGGGCATGAAAAACTGTTTTTT. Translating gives CASSYSDRGHEKLFF.

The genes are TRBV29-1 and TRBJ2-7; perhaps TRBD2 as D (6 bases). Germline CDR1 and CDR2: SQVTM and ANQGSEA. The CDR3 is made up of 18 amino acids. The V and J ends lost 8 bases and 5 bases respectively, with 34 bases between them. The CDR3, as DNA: TGCAGCCCCCCCCGCTGGGACTGCGCAAGTGGGAATGTCAACGAGCAGTACTTC. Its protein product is CSPPRWDCASGNVNEQYF.

CDR3: CASSRAGQGQGGQYF. As DNA, the CDR3 is TGTGCCAGTAGTAGAGCGGGACAGGGCCAAGGAGGGCAGTACTTC. This chain joins TRBV19 and TRBJ2-7, with 9 bases that match TRBD1. Germline V gene sequence: CDR1 LNHDA, CDR2 SQIVND (reference sequence). The CDR3 is 15 amino acids. Trimming at V came to 4 bases and at J to 9 bases, leaving 13 bases not matched to a gene.

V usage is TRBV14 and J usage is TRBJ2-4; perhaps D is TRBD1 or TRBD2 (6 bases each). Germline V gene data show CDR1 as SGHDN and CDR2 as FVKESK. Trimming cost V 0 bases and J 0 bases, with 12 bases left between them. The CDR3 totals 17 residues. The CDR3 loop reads CASSQERGGIAKNIQYF. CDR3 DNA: TGTGCCAGCAGCCAAGAACGAGGGGGGATAGCCAAAAACATTCAGTACTTC.

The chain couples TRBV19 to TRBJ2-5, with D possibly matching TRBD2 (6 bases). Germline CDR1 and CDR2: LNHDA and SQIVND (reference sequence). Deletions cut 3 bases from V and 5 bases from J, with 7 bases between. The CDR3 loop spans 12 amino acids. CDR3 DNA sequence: TGTGCCAGTAGTATCCGGGGGGAGACCCAGTACTTC. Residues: CASSIRGETQYF.

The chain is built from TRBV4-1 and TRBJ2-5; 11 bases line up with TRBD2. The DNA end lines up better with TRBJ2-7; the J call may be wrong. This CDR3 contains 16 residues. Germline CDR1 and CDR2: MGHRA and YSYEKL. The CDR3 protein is CASSQVRRLAGSEQYF. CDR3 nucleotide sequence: TGCGCCAGCAGCCAAGTCCGGAGACTAGCGGGATCCGAGCAGTACTTC.

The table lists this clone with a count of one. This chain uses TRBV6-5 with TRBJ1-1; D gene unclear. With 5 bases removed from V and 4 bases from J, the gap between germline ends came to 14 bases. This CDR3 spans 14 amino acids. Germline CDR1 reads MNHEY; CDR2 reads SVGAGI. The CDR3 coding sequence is TGTGCCAGCAGTACACGTTACACGGCCACTGAAGCTTTCTTT. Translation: CASSTRYTATEAFF.